The 18 T cell receptor beta chains below come from one sample, sequenced in a study of post-analysis software for immune sequencing data. Study findings and constraints: Included in a set of roughly five TRBV segments more frequent in patients than controls were TRBV5-6, TRBV5-1 and TRBV20-1.

Their cognate antigens are unknown. Researchers reported that TCR beta cDNA libraries carried unique molecular identifiers. One entry per CDR3 protein results from TCRdb running MiXCR on the PCR reads. The sample carries some 260,000 distinct CDR3 sequences, 36% recorded once. Material: blood. These TCRs come from a girl aged 10-17 years with multiple sclerosis.

This rearrangement joins TRBV14 to TRBJ2-5; D not resolved. The CDR3 is 16 amino acids. Trimming took 1 base from V and 4 from J, leaving 16 bases between them. In germline, CDR1 is SGHDN, CDR2 FVKESK. The CDR3 protein is CASSQVPQRAGETQYF. The DNA of the CDR3 is TGTGCCAGCAGCCAAGTGCCCCAGCGCGCCGGAGAGACCCAGTACTTC.

Ten or more counts support this clonotype. This chain uses TRBV20-1 with TRBJ1-2; tentatively, D is TRBD1 (6 bases). Trimming took 4 bases from V and 2 from J, leaving 8 bases between them. The germline V gene has CDR1 DFQATT and CDR2 SNEGSKA (reference sequence). This CDR3 contains 12 residues. In nucleotides, the CDR3 is TGCAGTGCTATGCAGGGGAACTATGGCTACACCTTC. Translating gives CSAMQGNYGYTF.

This clonotype was found many times. The rearrangement joins TRBV4-1 to TRBJ1-5; no firm D call. CDR3 size: 16 residues. CDR1 is MGHRA and CDR2 is YSYEKL in the germline V gene. The V end lost 1 base, the J end lost 4 bases, and 14 bases lay between the germline ends. CDR3 DNA: TGCGCCAGCAGCCAAGTCCAAACAGCCGAGAATCAGCCCCAGCATTTT. Its translation: CASSQVQTAENQPQHF.

This clonotype was detected ten times or more. The gene calls are TRBV7-9 and TRBJ1-5; tentatively, D is TRBD1 (5 bases). Looked up from germline, CDR1 is SEHNR and CDR2 is FQNEAQ (reference sequence). The CDR3 is made up of 17 amino acids. Trimming stripped 5 bases from V and 2 bases from J, with 19 bases between. CDR3 amino acids: CASSHRIGHRGNQPQHF. CDR3 DNA sequence: TGTGCCAGCAGCCACAGGATCGGGCACAGAGGCAATCAGCCCCAGCATTTT.

This clonotype is a singleton in its sample. The chain has TRBV7-2 and TRBJ2-3; TRBD2 is a possible D gene (6 bases). V was shortened by 5 bases and J by 10 bases, with 22 bases between the two germline ends. The germline CDR1 and CDR2 sequences are SGHTA and FQGNSA. This CDR3 has 15 residues. The CDR3 nucleotides read TGTGCCAGCAGCCCCGTGAAGCGGGCAACCCCATCGCAGTATTTT. Its translation is CASSPVKRATPSQYF.

There are many counts of this clonotype. The gene calls are TRBV4-2 and TRBJ2-1; 12 nucleotides agree with TRBD2. The CDR3 extends over 17 amino acids. The ends lost 1 base at V and 7 bases at J; junction bases unmatched: 8. Germline values: CDR1 LGHNA, CDR2 YNFKEQ. This chain's CDR3 is CASSQGLAGGPRNEQFF. The CDR3, as DNA: TGTGCCAGCAGCCAAGGGCTAGCGGGGGGGCCTAGGAATGAGCAGTTCTTC.

This clonotype was found many times. The chain employs TRBV28 and TRBJ2-6; TRBD1 or TRBD2 may be the D gene (5 bases each). This CDR3 is built from 16 residues. Trimming shortened V by 10 bases and J by 2 bases, and 18 bases separated the two germline ends. CDR1 MDHEN and CDR2 SYDVKM come from the germline V gene. The CDR3 nucleotides are TGTGCCACCCGGGGCAGGACCTTCCCTGGGGCCAACGTCCTGACTTTC. Encoded protein: CATRGRTFPGANVLTF.

Notes on this clonotype: This may be a read error: a much more frequent sequence differs by one nucleotide. V gene TRBV29-1 combines with J gene TRBJ2-5, with D uncertain. This CDR3 contains 10 residues. Germline CDR1 SQVTM, CDR2 ANQGSEA. Trimming pared 3 bases from V and 13 bases from J, leaving 12 bases between. CDR3 in amino acids: CSVDMDHGYF. The CDR3 DNA reads TGCAGCGTTGACATGGATCACGGGTACTTC.

DNA of the CDR3: TGCGCCAGCAGCTCGCATGTGACCCAGGCAGGGGGTTACCACGAGCAGTACTTC. Translation gives CASSSHVTQAGGYHEQYF. The chain recombines TRBV5-1 with TRBJ2-7; 7 nucleotides line up with TRBD1. The ends lost 3 bases at V and 5 bases at J; junction bases unmatched: 20. The CDR3 covers 18 residues. The germline V gene has CDR1 SGHRS and CDR2 YFSETQ. The whole variable domain, remainder taken from reference TRBV5-1 and TRBJ2-7, is KAGVTQTPRYLIKTRGQQVTLSCSPISGHRSVSWYQQTPGQGLQFLFEYFSETQRNKGNFPGRFSGRQFSNSRSEMNVSTLELGDSALYLCASSSHVTQAGGYHEQYFGPGTRLTVT.

At least ten counts were recorded for this clonotype. V gene TRBV10-3 combines with J gene TRBJ2-5; tentatively, D is TRBD1 (5 bases). This CDR3 is 17 amino acids long. CDR1 ENHRY and CDR2 SYGVKD come from the germline V gene. Deletions cut 2 bases from V and 2 bases from J, with 18 bases between. The CDR3 DNA reads TGTGCCATCAGTGAGACTCCCTCAGGGATTGGGCAAGAGACCCAGTACTTC. Its translation is CAISETPSGIGQETQYF.

The chain links TRBV6-6 to TRBJ2-5; the match to TRBD2 covers 11 bases. CDR3 length equals 15 residues. Trimming at V came to 5 bases and at J to 2 bases, leaving 4 bases not matched to a gene. Looked up from germline, CDR1 is MNHNY and CDR2 is SVGAGI (reference sequence). Here the CDR3 DNA reads TGTGCCAGCAGTGCCCTAGCGGGGGGTCAAGAGACCCAGTACTTC. Translation: CASSALAGGQETQYF.

This clonotype showed up many times. J is TRBJ2-3 and V is TRBV5-6; TRBD2 is a possible D gene (6 bases). V lost 0 bases and J 2 bases, leaving 10 bases between the germline ends. CDR3 size: 15 residues. Germline loops: CDR1 SGHDT, CDR2 YYEEEE. CDR3 sequence reads: CASSLDSGYTDTQYF. CDR3 DNA: TGTGCCAGCAGCTTGGACAGCGGGTACACAGATACGCAGTATTTT.

V gene TRBV5-1 combines with J gene TRBJ2-1, with D possibly matching TRBD2 (5 bases). The V end was cut by 5 bases, the J end by 13 bases, with 22 bases between. Germline-derived CDR1 and CDR2 are SGHRS and YFSETQ. This CDR3 contains 14 residues. The CDR3 loop is CASSSSMIPQDQFF. CDR3 nucleotides: TGCGCCAGCAGTTCTAGCATGATCCCGCAGGACCAGTTCTTC.

This clonotype appeared many times. The genes are TRBV3-1 and TRBJ2-3; 9 bases are shared with TRBD2. CDR1 and CDR2 (germline): LGHDT, YNNKEL (reference sequence). Trimming at V came to 1 base and at J to 5 bases, leaving 7 bases not matched to a gene. The CDR3 has 16 amino acids. CDR3 residues: CASSQVVAGARDTQYF. The CDR3 bases are TGTGCCAGCAGCCAAGTCGTAGCGGGAGCACGAGATACGCAGTATTTT.

In its sample, this clonotype was seen a few times. One base away lies a much larger clone, so this may be a sequencing read error. The V gene is TRBV6-5, the J gene TRBJ2-1; possible D gene TRBD1, 6 bases. Trimming pared 8 bases from V and 13 bases from J, leaving 24 bases between. The CDR3 contains 14 residues. The germline gives CDR1 MNHEY, CDR2 SVGAGI. CDR3 protein: CASGGSVIEETQFF. CDR3 DNA sequence: TGTGCCAGCGGGGGCAGTGTCATCGAAGAGACCCAGTTCTTC.

The chain employs TRBV6-6 and TRBJ1-1, with D hard to call. Trimming cost V 3 bases and J 1 base, with 9 bases left between them. The CDR3 spans 14 residues. The germline CDR1 and CDR2 sequences are MNHNY and SVGAGI (reference sequence). The CDR3 region has the DNA TGTGCCAGCAGTTATACACCAGGGAACACTGAAGCTTTCTTT. Translation gives CASSYTPGNTEAFF.

This clonotype was recorded a few times. The chain has TRBV20-1 and TRBJ2-7; a weak D match, TRBD1 (6 bases). With 6 bases removed from V and 0 bases from J, the gap between germline ends came to 12 bases. Germline V gene lookup returns CDR1 DFQATT and CDR2 SNEGSKA (reference sequence). CDR3 length equals 13 residues. CDR3 nucleotides: TGCAGTGCAAGATGGACAGCCTCCTACGAGCAGTACTTC. Translated, it gives CSARWTASYEQYF.

The genes are TRBV7-8 and TRBJ2-1; D gene unclear. There are 12 residues in the CDR3. V lost 4 bases, J lost 9 bases, and 10 bases lay in between. Germline-derived CDR1 and CDR2 are SGHVS and FQNEAQ. In nucleotides, the CDR3 is TGTGCCAGCAGCTCTAGGGTTGGTGAGCAGTTCTTC. It translates to CASSSRVGEQFF.